A selection of T cell receptor beta chains follows, all from one sample in a study of regulatory T cells in long-lasting Graves disease. TCRdb ran MiXCR on the multiplex PCR reads and lists one entry per CDR3 protein. This table has 400,000 to 600,000 distinct CDR3 sequences, roughly a fifth appearing once. Sequences were derived from peripheral blood mononuclear cells (PBMCs), sampled when the disease was refractory, from a patient treated with antithyroid drugs. Receptors were obtained from a female donor with Graves disease. Each CDR3 is given with its conserved first and last residue. The order of the fields is J gene, D gene, V gene, clone size, CDR3 protein, CDR3 DNA. D genes are given only for firm matches. Rows give clone size only sometimes, using once, few, many, or a class for an expanded clone.

TRBJ1-1	.	TRBV11-3	.	CASSLAKGRVAFF	TGTGCCAGCAGCTTAGCAAAGGGACGGGTAGCTTTCTTT
TRBJ2-3	TRBD1	TRBV9	.	CASSHRTGSSDTQYF	TGTGCCAGCAGCCACCGGACAGGGTCTTCGGATACGCAGTATTTT
TRBJ1-5	.	TRBV6-2/TRBV6-3	few	CASTRHSNSNQPQHF	TGTGCCAGCACCCGTCACAGCAATAGCAATCAGCCCCAGCATTTT
TRBJ1-1	.	TRBV11-2	.	CASSTPSERGDSMNTEAFF	TGTGCCAGCAGCACCCCCAGTGAACGGGGTGATTCAATGAACACTGAAGCTTTCTTT
TRBJ2-1	TRBD2	TRBV2	many	CASRGTSVYNEQFF	TGTGCCAGCCGGGGGACTAGCGTCTACAATGAGCAGTTCTTC
TRBJ1-3	.	TRBV5-1	.	CASSLEGEISGNTIYF	TGCGCCAGCAGCTTGGAGGGGGAGATCTCTGGAAACACCATATATTTT
TRBJ2-1	.	TRBV12-3/TRBV12-4	few	CASSSDSQNEQFF	TGTGCCAGCAGCTCTGACAGTCAAAATGAGCAGTTCTTC
TRBJ2-1	TRBD1	TRBV5-8	.	CASSPRTGNNEQFF	TGTGCCAGCAGCCCCCGGACAGGGAACAATGAGCAGTTCTTC
TRBJ1-5	.	TRBV28	many	CASSLTGDSSGNQPQHF	TGTGCCAGCAGTCTAACAGGTGATTCGTCGGGCAATCAGCCCCAGCATTTT
TRBJ2-7	.	TRBV11-2	many	CASSPLRAHEQYF	TGTGCCAGCAGTCCCCTCCGGGCCCACGAGCAGTACTTC
TRBJ1-3	.	TRBV7-2	.	CASSLNAFLSGNTIYF	TGTGCCAGCAGCTTGAACGCTTTCCTCTCTGGAAACACCATATATTTT
TRBJ1-1	.	TRBV12-3/TRBV12-4	many	CASIRGTEAFF	TGTGCCAGCATCAGGGGAACTGAAGCTTTCTTT
TRBJ1-2	TRBD1	TRBV27	many	CASSFNSGTGTYGYTF	TGTGCCAGCAGTTTCAACTCCGGGACAGGGACCTATGGCTACACCTTC